What follows are 10 T cell receptor beta chains derived from one specimen sequenced in a study of T-cell memory formation after mild COVID-19 (dated by TCRdb to about 2021). The library was prepared using 5' RACE. The instrument was an Illumina NovaSeq 6000. In TCRdb, the public reads were trimmed at Q25 with fastp and aligned with MiXCR, with productive beta chains retained. Rows are unified per CDR3 protein, each entry keeping the most common DNA and genes. This sample holds some 150,000 distinct CDR3 sequences; 25% were observed only once. Together, the top ten hold around a quarter of the sample. Source material: PBMCs or a T cell subset sorted from them (not recorded which). These receptors originate from an adult woman who had mild COVID-19 (a few samples of this study predate the infection). The sample titles of this study are shuffled in the database, so cell type and time point are left out; the donor was told from shared clones.

This clonotype was seen more than once but under ten times. The rearrangement links TRBV5-1 to TRBJ2-3; weak D call: TRBD1 (5 bases). CDR1 is SGHRS and CDR2 is YFSETQ in the germline V gene. The CDR3 loop spans 11 amino acids. Deletions cut 2 bases from V and 12 bases from J, with 10 bases between. The CDR3 DNA reads as TGCGCCAGCAGCTTTTCAGGGTTACAGTATTTT. Its translation is CASSFSGLQYF.

This clonotype was seen a handful of times. The J gene is TRBJ2-4, the V gene TRBV20-1; TRBD2 is a possible D gene (5 bases). Germline V gene lookup returns CDR1 DFQATT and CDR2 SNEGSKA (reference sequence). The ends were cut back, 2 bases at V and 7 bases at J, with 21 bases in the middle. The CDR3 covers 16 residues. For the CDR3, the DNA is TGCAGTGCTAGACCCTACGGACTCGCGCCGGGGAACATTCAGTACTTC. This codes for CSARPYGLAPGNIQYF.

This clonotype was counted only a few times. The rearrangement joins TRBV3-1 to TRBJ2-7; 8 nucleotides agree with TRBD1. V was clipped by 1 base and J by 4 bases; unmatched bases: 9. From germline, CDR1 is LGHDT and CDR2 YNNKEL (reference sequence). CDR3 length: 16 amino acids. This CDR3 is CASSQGRGQALYEQYF. The CDR3 bases are TGTGCCAGCAGCCAAGGGAGGGGACAGGCGCTTTACGAGCAGTACTTC.

This CDR3 is CATSDHDRGLFGTGELFF. CDR3 nucleotide sequence: TGTGCCACCAGTGACCACGACAGGGGGCTTTTTGGCACCGGGGAGCTGTTTTTT. V gene TRBV24-1 combines with J gene TRBJ2-2; TRBD1 matches 10 bases. Germline V gene sequence: CDR1 KGHDR, CDR2 SFDVKD. This CDR3 is built from 18 residues. The ends lost 4 bases at V and 4 bases at J; junction bases unmatched: 11.

This chain's CDR3 is CASSRLAGYNEQFF. CDR3 bases: TGTGCCAGCAGTCGACTAGCGGGGTACAATGAGCAGTTCTTC. J is TRBJ2-1 and V is TRBV7-9, with 11 positions matching TRBD2. V gave up 6 bases and J gave up 4 bases; unmatched junction bases: 2. The V gene's germline CDR1 is SEHNR and CDR2 FQNEAQ (reference sequence). The CDR3 is 14 amino acids.

This clonotype was seen a handful of times. The chain is built from TRBV2 and TRBJ2-1; D could derive from TRBD1 or TRBD2 (5 bases each). The CDR3 loop spans 15 amino acids. V was shortened by 0 bases and J by 7 bases, with 13 bases between the two germline ends. Germline lookup yields CDR1 SNHLY and CDR2 FYNNEI. The CDR3 is CASSEALRGANEQFF. In nucleotides, the CDR3 is TGTGCCAGCAGTGAAGCGCTAAGAGGGGCGAATGAGCAGTTCTTC.

This clonotype was observed a few times. The V and J genes are TRBV4-2 and TRBJ2-5; D unclear. Germline V gene data show CDR1 as LGHNA and CDR2 as YNFKEQ. This CDR3 comprises 15 residues. V was cut by 1 base and J by 4 bases, with 13 bases left in between. CDR3: CASSQGAPARETQYF. CDR3 bases: TGTGCCAGCAGCCAAGGTGCTCCGGCGAGAGAGACCCAGTACTTC.

This clonotype was seen a handful of times. This rearrangement joins TRBV5-1 to TRBJ2-7; possible D gene TRBD2, 6 bases. Germline V gives CDR1 SGHRS, CDR2 YFSETQ. Trimming pared 5 bases from V and 2 bases from J, leaving 14 bases between. The CDR3 runs to 14 residues. DNA of the CDR3: TGCGCCAGCAGTCCGGGAGATCAAACCTACGAGCAGTACTTC. Translation gives CASSPGDQTYEQYF.

CDR3 region: CASSSRAAGYQETQYF. In DNA form, the CDR3 reads TGTGCCAGCAGCTCCCGGGCGGCAGGATACCAAGAGACCCAGTACTTC. V gene TRBV7-7 combines with J gene TRBJ2-5; unclear D gene. From germline, CDR1 is SSHAT and CDR2 FNYEAQ (reference sequence). V lost 4 bases and J 0 bases, leaving 15 bases between the germline ends. This CDR3 region has 16 residues.

Details on this clonotype: A read error may be the cause here, since a much bigger clone is one base away. J is TRBJ1-1 and V is TRBV7-9, with D hard to call. Germline assignment: CDR1 SEHNR and CDR2 FQNEAQ (reference sequence). V was cut by 6 bases and J by 6 bases, with 14 bases left in between. This CDR3 has 13 amino acids. The CDR3, as DNA: TGTGCCAGCAGTACAGTTCTCGCAGCTGAAGCTTTCTTT. Translated: CASSTVLAAEAFF.